The next 14 T cell receptor beta chains were all read from a single sample in a study of Graves' ophthalmopathy and Graves' hyperthyroidism. RNA transcripts were the source from which TCR beta CDR3 regions were amplified. HTBI primers were employed in first-round RT-PCR, then a second-round multiplex PCR followed. TCRdb reprocessed the multiplex PCR reads with MiXCR, giving one entry per CDR3 protein. Of some 1.1 million distinct CDR3 sequences in the sample, 35% to 40% were seen once. Sequenced sample: peripheral blood or thyroid tissue (not recorded which). The receptor set was obtained from an adult man with Graves' hyperthyroidism.

In its sample, this clonotype was seen many times. This CDR3 is CASTPLVEQYF. The CDR3 region has the DNA TGTGCCAGCACCCCCCTGGTAGAGCAGTACTTC. The gene calls are TRBV7-9 and TRBJ2-7; D is unresolved. The CDR3 sequence is 11 residues long. The germline V gene has CDR1 SEHNR and CDR2 FQNEAQ (reference sequence). Between the trimmed V and J ends, which lost 7 bases and 7 bases, there was a span of 11 bases.

This chain links TRBV18 with TRBJ2-7; 8 bases line up with TRBD2. After removal of 3 bases from V and 7 bases from J, the junction contained 11 bases not matched to a gene. The CDR3 has 15 residues. Looked up from germline, CDR1 is KGHSH and CDR2 is LQKENI. For the CDR3, the DNA is TGTGCCAGCTCACCGTACCAGCGGGAGAGGTATGAGCAGTACTTC. It encodes CASSPYQRERYEQYF.

The chain links TRBV29-1 to TRBJ2-7, with 7 bases aligning to TRBD2. CDR1 is SQVTM and CDR2 is ANQGSEA in the germline V gene. This CDR3 spans 13 amino acids. V dropped 8 bases and J dropped 2; count of bases not matched to a gene: 9. The CDR3 is CSPVAGDTYEQYF. CDR3 coding DNA: TGCAGCCCGGTAGCGGGTGATACCTACGAGCAGTACTTC.

This chain uses TRBV25-1 with TRBJ2-5; D remains ambiguous. The DNA end lines up better with TRBJ2-1; the J call may be wrong. The V gene's germline CDR1 is MGHDK and CDR2 SYGVNS. CDR3 length equals 12 residues. As DNA, the CDR3 is TGTGCCAGCAGTAGCCTCCGGCGGGAGCAGTTCTTC. Translating it yields CASSSLRREQFF.

This clonotype was detected once. V usage is TRBV29-1 and J usage is TRBJ1-3; 9 positions match TRBD1. After removal of 4 bases from V and 3 bases from J, the junction contained 4 bases not matched to a gene. The germline V gene encodes CDR1 SQVTM and CDR2 ANQGSEA. The CDR3 length is 14 residues. The chain's CDR3 is CSVVQGALGNTIYF. The CDR3 coding sequence is TGCAGCGTTGTACAGGGGGCGCTTGGAAACACCATATATTTT. Full variable domain (remainder filled in from reference TRBV29-1 and TRBJ1-3): SAVISQKPSRDICQRGTSLTIQCQVDSQVTMMFWYRQQPGQSLTLIATANQGSEATYESGFVIDKFPISRPNLTFSTLTVSNMSPEDSSIYLCSVVQGALGNTIYFGEGSWLTVV.

V usage is TRBV10-3 and J usage is TRBJ2-5; D perhaps matches TRBD1 (5 bases). The V end lost 6 bases, the J end lost 4 bases, and 12 bases lay between the germline ends. CDR1 and CDR2 (germline): ENHRY, SYGVKD. The CDR3 contains 13 residues. CDR3 DNA sequence: TGTGCCATCAGCCGACAGCCGGGAGAGACCCAGTACTTC. Amino acid sequence: CAISRQPGETQYF.

In the case of this clonotype: A much larger clone lies a single base off, so this may be a read error. V and J are TRBV2 and TRBJ2-7; 8 positions agree with TRBD2. In germline, CDR1 is SNHLY, CDR2 FYNNEI. CDR3 length: 15 amino acids. The junction had 14 bases not matched to a gene; V was cut back by 11 bases and J by 2 bases. The CDR3 DNA reads as TGTGCCGGCGGAGAAAGCGGGGGCCGGCCCTACGAGCAGTACTTC. Its protein is CAGGESGGRPYEQYF.

The chain joins TRBV4-2 to TRBJ2-7; D possibly corresponds to TRBD2 (5 bases). Looked up from germline, CDR1 is LGHNA and CDR2 is YNFKEQ. There are 15 residues in the CDR3. Trimming left V 0 bases short and J 3 bases short, with 12 bases between. The CDR3 DNA follows: TGTGCCAGCAGCCAAGAACTTGGAGGTTTCTACGAGCAGTACTTC. This codes for CASSQELGGFYEQYF.

A word on this clonotype: A much larger clone lies a single base off, so this may be a read error. The gene calls are TRBV13 and TRBJ1-4; TRBD1 might be the D (5 bases). Between the trimmed V and J ends, which lost 6 bases and 10 bases, there was a span of 12 bases. The CDR3 runs 12 residues. The germline V gene has CDR1 PRHDT and CDR2 FYEKMQ (reference sequence). The CDR3 nucleotides read TGTGCCAGCAGTCAGGCGAGGGGAAAACTGTTTTTT. Protein sequence: CASSQARGKLFF.

This sequence joins TRBV24-1 and TRBJ1-5, with D uncertain. V was cut by 7 bases and J by 2 bases, with 14 bases left in between. The CDR3 is 15 residues long. The germline V gene encodes CDR1 KGHDR and CDR2 SFDVKD. CDR3 coding DNA: TGTGCCACCAGCACCCCTAATTGGGGCAATCAGCCCCAGCATTTT. Its translation is CATSTPNWGNQPQHF.

This clonotype was observed many times. The V gene is TRBV29-1, the J gene TRBJ1-4; 7 bases fit TRBD1. Germline V gene data show CDR1 as SQVTM and CDR2 as ANQGSEA. With V trimmed by 4 bases and J by 7 bases, 6 bases remained unmatched. The CDR3 runs 13 residues. CDR3 amino acids: CSVGTGVSEKLFF. The CDR3, as DNA: TGCAGCGTTGGGACAGGAGTATCTGAAAAACTGTTTTTT.

V usage is TRBV25-1 and J usage is TRBJ2-2, with 8 bases matching TRBD2. Trimming cost V 4 bases and J 5 bases; bases outside gene matches: 9. There are 16 residues in the CDR3. Germline V lookup: CDR1 MGHDK, CDR2 SYGVNS. CDR3 DNA: TGTGCCAGCAGTGCCCTTTTAGCGGGGAGTACCGGGGAGCTGTTTTTT. This encodes CASSALLAGSTGELFF.

This clonotype appeared a few times. A much larger clone differs by one base, so this may be a read error. V usage is TRBV11-2 and J usage is TRBJ1-1; D perhaps matches TRBD1 (6 bases). There are 11 residues in the CDR3. The germline V and J ends were trimmed by 8 bases and 10 bases, with 14 bases remaining between them. Germline V lookup: CDR1 SGHAT, CDR2 FQNNGV. The CDR3 DNA reads as TGTGCCAGCGAACCGACAGGTGGAGCTTTCTTT. The encoded protein is CASEPTGGAFF.

This clonotype was counted between two and nine times. A much larger clone differs from this one at a single base, so this may be a read error. The V gene is TRBV7-2, the J gene TRBJ2-2; 9 nucleotides line up with TRBD2. Germline V gene sequence: CDR1 SGHTA, CDR2 FQGNSA. The J segment lost 6 bases and the V segment lost 5 bases, leaving 10 bases of the junction unmatched. CDR3 length: 16 residues. CDR3 sequence reads: CASSLTSGPSSGELFF. DNA of the CDR3: TGTGCCAGCAGCCTTACTAGCGGGCCGAGTTCCGGGGAGCTGTTTTTT.